Sequencing of this T cell receptor (beta chain) was carried out in a study of blood T cell repertoires in COVID-19. CDR1 and CDR2 from the germline V gene are MDHEN and SYDVKM. The ends were cut back, 3 bases at V and 5 bases at J, with 8 bases in the middle. The CDR3 sequence is 13 residues long. Produced via immunoSEQ multiplex PCR; TCRdb's table is partial and in-frame only. The table lists around 300,000 clones, about 82% of them singletons, with 4% to 5% in the top ten. The rearrangement uses TRBV28 and TRBJ1-5; D remains unclear. The sequenced sample consisted of peripheral blood. The TCR was taken from a woman between 45 and 65 years old with active or convalescent COVID-19. CDR3 amino acids: CASSFSVDQPQHF. The CDR3 nucleotides are TGTGCCAGCAGTTTTTCAGTGGATCAGCCCCAGCATTTT.